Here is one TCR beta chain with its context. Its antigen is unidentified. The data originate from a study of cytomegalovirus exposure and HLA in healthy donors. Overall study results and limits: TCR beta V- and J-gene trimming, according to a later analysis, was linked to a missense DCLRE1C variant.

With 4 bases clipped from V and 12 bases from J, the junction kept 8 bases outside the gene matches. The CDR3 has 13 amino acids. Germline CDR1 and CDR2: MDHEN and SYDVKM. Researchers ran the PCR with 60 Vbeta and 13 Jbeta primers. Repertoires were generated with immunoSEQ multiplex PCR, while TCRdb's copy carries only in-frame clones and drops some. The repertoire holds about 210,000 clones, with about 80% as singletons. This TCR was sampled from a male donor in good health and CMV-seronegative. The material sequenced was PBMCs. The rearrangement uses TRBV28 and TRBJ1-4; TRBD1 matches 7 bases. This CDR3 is CASSYTGVGELFF. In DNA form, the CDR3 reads TGTGCCAGCAGTTATACAGGGGTGGGGGAACTGTTTTTT.